The T cell receptor beta chain under discussion was sequenced for a study of CD8 T cells in Susac syndrome. CDR1 and CDR2 (germline): LNHNV, YYDKDF (reference sequence). Trimming cost V 11 bases and J 1 base, with 8 bases left between them. The CDR3 totals 11 residues. Findings and caveats of the study: The number of individuals included in the study's TCR sequencing and HLA analysis was acknowledged as relatively small. The authors found 15 to 20 Susac-specific public clones in total CD8+ repertoires and five or six in CD8+ TEMRA repertoires.

After extraction with the RNeasy kit, roughly 0.45 to 1 ug of the RNA was reverse transcribed using random hexamers. The amplification used immunoSEQ multiplex PCR on TCR beta CDR3; it spanned 54 Vbeta and 13 Jbeta. In TCRdb, the immunoSEQ multiplex PCR reads were re-called with MiXCR into one record per CDR3 protein. The sample includes some 130,000 distinct CDR3 sequences, roughly 94% seen only once; the top ten take 0.15% to 0.2%. In Susac syndrome patients, recently defined diagnostic criteria for definite or probable disease were met. Worth noting for this clonotype: As yet, its antigen is unknown.

Sequenced: CD8+ T cells from PBMCs. The V gene is TRBV15, the J gene TRBJ1-1; D is undetermined. This sequence was found in a human donor with Susac syndrome. CDR3 sequence: CAAGGNTEAFF. The CDR3 coding sequence is TGTGCCGCCGGCGGGAACACTGAAGCTTTCTTT.